The next 22 T cell receptor beta chains were all read from a single sample in a study of identical twins (dated by TCRdb to about 2016). The library was produced with 5' RACE. The sequencing machine was an Illumina HiSeq 2000. The public reads were reanalyzed by TCRdb: fastp trimming at Q25, MiXCR alignment, in-frame beta chains only. Each CDR3 protein appears once, grouped with its most common genes and DNA. A total of under 400,000 distinct CDR3 sequences appear in this sample, about 9% of them only once. Clones ranked in the top ten supply roughly 9% of the sample. Material for sequencing was naive T cells sorted from blood. The sample's cell subset or site label, in plain terms: cells isolated with a human naive T-cell isolation kit. These receptors originate from a woman in her 50s in good health.

This clonotype has a handful of counts. This chain links TRBV24-1 with TRBJ1-1; the D gene is possibly TRBD1 (5 bases). Trimming removed 3 bases from V and 8 bases from J, with 6 bases in between. Germline-derived CDR1 and CDR2 are KGHDR and SFDVKD. This CDR3 is built from 11 residues. CDR3 sequence: CATSDGGEAFF. The DNA for the CDR3 is TGTGCCACCAGTGATGGGGGAGAAGCTTTCTTT.

The gene calls are TRBV4-1 and TRBJ1-5; 10 bases map to TRBD1. The V gene end was trimmed by 2 bases and the J gene end by 2 bases; junction bases not matched to a gene: 9. This CDR3 is built from 18 residues. From germline, CDR1 is MGHRA and CDR2 YSYEKL. The CDR3 spells CASSQHSGTGDGNQPQHF. CDR3 nucleotides: TGCGCCAGCAGCCAACATTCCGGGACAGGGGACGGCAATCAGCCCCAGCATTTT.

This clonotype was recorded many times. V usage is TRBV14 and J usage is TRBJ1-2, with D hard to call. CDR1 is SGHDN and CDR2 is FVKESK in the germline V gene. V dropped 4 bases and J dropped 4 bases, with 16 bases sitting between them. The CDR3 length is 15 residues. CDR3 sequence: CASSPVVGGGYGYTF. CDR3 nucleotide sequence: TGTGCCAGCAGCCCCGTCGTCGGCGGTGGCTATGGCTACACCTTC.

This clonotype was seen only a few times. The chain uses TRBV6-2 or TRBV6-3 and TRBJ2-1; 7 nucleotides match TRBD2. The length of the CDR3 is 15 residues. Germline CDR1 MNHEY, CDR2 SVGEGT. V lost 0 bases, J lost 7 bases, and 6 bases stayed unmatched. The CDR3 DNA follows: TGTGCCAGCAGTTACTCGGGTGGCGGGAGTAATGAGCAGTTCTTC. Translation gives CASSYSGGGSNEQFF.

The chain uses TRBV3-1 and TRBJ2-5, with 9 bases that match TRBD2. The CDR3 is 16 amino acids. Trimming cost V 5 bases and J 5 bases; bases outside gene matches: 12. The germline V gene has CDR1 LGHDT and CDR2 YNNKEL (reference sequence). CDR3 sequence reads: CASSKHRIAGVETQYF. The CDR3 DNA follows: TGTGCCAGCAGCAAGCACCGAATAGCGGGAGTGGAGACCCAGTACTTC.

This clonotype occurred a few times. This chain joins TRBV5-1 and TRBJ2-3; D remains unclear. Germline-derived CDR1 and CDR2 are SGHRS and YFSETQ. The CDR3 is 13 residues long. V was cut by 0 bases and J by 5 bases, with 7 bases left in between. The CDR3 loop is CASSLVSLDTQYF. DNA for the CDR3: TGCGCCAGCAGCTTGGTATCTCTAGATACGCAGTATTTT.

This clonotype was found a few times. The CDR3 sequence is CASSYKREALNEQFF. The CDR3 DNA reads as TGTGCCAGCAGCTACAAGCGGGAGGCTCTCAATGAGCAGTTCTTC. The chain employs TRBV7-2 and TRBJ2-1, with TRBD2 matching 9 bases. CDR3 length: 15 residues. J was trimmed by 6 bases and V by 4 bases; bases with no gene match: 7. CDR1 and CDR2 from the germline V gene are SGHTA and FQGNSA.

The J gene is TRBJ2-2, the V gene TRBV14, with 7 positions matching TRBD2. The CDR3 extends over 16 amino acids. Germline-derived CDR1 and CDR2 are SGHDN and FVKESK. V was clipped by 2 bases and J by 2 bases; unmatched bases: 5. CDR3 nucleotides: TGTGCCAGCAGCCAACCTAGCGGAGATAACACCGGGGAGCTGTTTTTT. Translation: CASSQPSGDNTGELFF.

J is TRBJ2-3 and V is TRBV4-2, with a tentative D call TRBD2 (5 bases). The CDR3 covers 15 residues. With 0 bases removed from V and 1 base from J, the gap between germline ends came to 8 bases. From germline, CDR1 is LGHNA and CDR2 YNFKEQ. CDR3 nucleotide sequence: TGTGCCAGCAGCCAAGAGTCGCGGGGCACAGATACGCAGTATTTT. Its translation is CASSQESRGTDTQYF.

The chain uses TRBV7-9 and TRBJ2-2; maybe TRBD2 (6 bases). Germline values: CDR1 SEHNR, CDR2 FQNEAQ (reference sequence). The CDR3 has 14 residues. V dropped 5 bases and J dropped 5 bases, with 12 bases sitting between them. The CDR3 DNA reads TGTGCCAGCAGCCCGAAAGCGGGTACCGGGGAGCTGTTTTTT. It yields the protein CASSPKAGTGELFF.

This sequence joins TRBV24-1 and TRBJ2-6, with 7 nucleotides matching TRBD1. J lost 2 bases, V lost 3 bases, and 6 bases had no gene match. CDR1 is KGHDR, CDR2 SFDVKD, per germline. The CDR3 is 17 residues long. Here the CDR3 reads CATSDLNDRAGANVLTF. The CDR3 DNA is TGTGCCACCAGTGATCTAAACGACAGGGCTGGGGCCAACGTCCTGACTTTC.

This clonotype was observed many times. The rearrangement uses TRBV12-3 or TRBV12-4 and TRBJ2-3, with 7 bases fitting TRBD2. V lost 2 bases and J lost 5; bases outside the gene matches: 10. This CDR3 has 16 residues. The CDR3 protein is CASSLLGGRAVDTQYF. The DNA of the CDR3 is TGTGCCAGCAGTTTATTGGGAGGGAGGGCCGTAGATACGCAGTATTTT.

This clonotype was counted ten times or more. This chain connects TRBV10-3 to TRBJ2-1; 9 bases match TRBD2. Trimming cost V 6 bases and J 13 bases; bases outside gene matches: 13. There are 14 residues in the CDR3. The germline V gene encodes CDR1 ENHRY and CDR2 SYGVKD. For the CDR3, the DNA is TGTGCCATCAGACCCGAGGGTAGCGGGAGCTTCCAGTTCTTC. This codes for CAIRPEGSGSFQFF.

This clonotype was observed at least ten times. The chain is built from TRBV20-1 and TRBJ1-2; D is possibly TRBD1 (5 bases). The CDR3 is 13 amino acids. The germline V gene encodes CDR1 DFQATT and CDR2 SNEGSKA (reference sequence). The V end lost 5 bases, the J end lost 0 bases, and 10 bases lay between the germline ends. The CDR3 reads CSADDRANYGYTF. The CDR3 DNA follows: TGCAGTGCTGACGACAGAGCTAACTATGGCTACACCTTC.

The chain has TRBV7-9 and TRBJ2-1, with no clear D. Trimming took 2 bases from V and 6 from J, leaving 17 bases between them. The CDR3 spans 16 residues. CDR1 and CDR2 from the germline V gene are SEHNR and FQNEAQ (reference sequence). CDR3 nucleotide sequence: TGTGCCAGCAGCTTACTTTTCCATAGGTCTGGCAATGAGCAGTTCTTC. Its protein is CASSLLFHRSGNEQFF.

The V call is TRBV2, the J call TRBJ2-7; 8 bases are a match to TRBD1. The J segment lost 2 bases and the V segment lost 7 bases, leaving 7 bases of the junction unmatched. Germline V lookup: CDR1 SNHLY, CDR2 FYNNEI. The CDR3 runs 14 residues. The chain's CDR3 is CASNAGTGPYEQYV. CDR3 DNA sequence: TGTGCCAGCAACGCCGGGACAGGCCCCTACGAGCAGTACGTC.

The chain's CDR3 is CASSETSSSYNEQFF. As DNA, the CDR3 is TGTGCCAGCAGTGAAACCTCAAGCTCCTACAATGAGCAGTTCTTC. V usage is TRBV2 and J usage is TRBJ2-1; D is unresolved. The V and J ends lost 2 bases and 0 bases respectively, with 8 bases between them. The germline V gene has CDR1 SNHLY and CDR2 FYNNEI. CDR3 length equals 15 residues.

This clonotype occurred many times. The V call is TRBV3-1, the J call TRBJ2-1; 9 bases are a match to TRBD2. The junction had 9 bases not matched to a gene; V was cut back by 6 bases and J by 9 bases. Germline CDR1 reads LGHDT; CDR2 reads YNNKEL (reference sequence). The CDR3 is 14 amino acids. For the CDR3, the DNA is TGTGCCAGCAGACCCTATAGCGGGAGTGGTGAGCAGTTCTTC. It specifies CASRPYSGSGEQFF.

This clonotype has a count of ten or more. V usage is TRBV4-1 and J usage is TRBJ1-5, with D unclear. The CDR3 runs to 13 residues. Trimming stripped 0 bases from V and 9 bases from J, with 9 bases between. In germline, CDR1 is MGHRA, CDR2 YSYEKL. The CDR3 protein is CASSQDGISPQHF. In nucleotides, the CDR3 is TGCGCCAGCAGCCAAGACGGGATATCGCCCCAGCATTTT.

This clonotype was observed at least ten times. This chain uses TRBV5-1 with TRBJ2-2; unclear D gene. V was pared by 4 bases and J by 6 bases, with 7 bases between. CDR1 is SGHRS, CDR2 YFSETQ, per germline. The CDR3 loop spans 12 amino acids. This chain's CDR3 is CASSPLSGELFF. Written as DNA, the CDR3 is TGCGCCAGCAGCCCTCTCTCCGGGGAGCTGTTTTTT.

This clonotype has a count of ten or more. This sequence joins TRBV7-2 and TRBJ1-1; D remains ambiguous. This CDR3 contains 14 residues. V lost 1 base, J lost 0 bases, and 6 bases lay in between. Germline V lookup: CDR1 SGHTA, CDR2 FQGNSA. The CDR3 here is CASSLVGLNTEAFF. The CDR3 nucleotides read TGTGCCAGCAGCTTAGTGGGATTGAACACTGAAGCTTTCTTT. Together with reference TRBV7-2 and TRBJ1-1, the CDR3 gives the full variable domain: GAGVSQSPSNKVTEKGKDVELRCDPISGHTALYWYRQSLGQGLEFLIYFQGNSAPDKSGLPSDRFSAERTGGSVSTLTIQRTQQEDSAVYLCASSLVGLNTEAFFGQGTRLTVV.

The rearrangement joins TRBV20-1 to TRBJ2-5; D uncertain. The length of the CDR3 is 13 residues. V dropped 6 bases and J dropped 0 bases, with 11 bases sitting between them. The germline CDR1 and CDR2 sequences are DFQATT and SNEGSKA (reference sequence). The CDR3 loop reads CSALRAHQETQYF. The CDR3 DNA sequence: TGCAGTGCGCTTAGGGCTCACCAAGAGACCCAGTACTTC.